This T cell receptor (beta chain) was captured by sequencing in a study of OX40 agonist ivuxolimab in advanced cancers. The V end was cut by 3 bases, the J end by 2 bases, with 12 bases between. This CDR3 is built from 15 residues. Germline V CDR1 and CDR2: MNHEY, SMNVEV (reference sequence). Measured with immunoSEQ multiplex PCR; TCRdb has only the in-frame clones, and not every one. The sample has some 76,000 clones; over 90% are singletons. The source material was CD4+ or CD8+ T cells sorted from blood, sampled in a trial of the OX40 agonist ivuxolimab. This sequence was found in an adult with an advanced solid tumor such as melanoma, head and neck, liver or kidney cancer. This chain uses TRBV27 with TRBJ2-3; D is possibly TRBD1 (6 bases). DNA of the CDR3: TGTGCCAGCAGTTTGAGGGCAGGGGACACAGATACGCAGTATTTT. Residues: CASSLRAGDTDTQYF.